The 4 T cell receptor beta chains in this list originate from one sample, sequenced in a study of blood T cells in healthy people across ages. A second PCR, run for roughly 7 to 12 cycles, used a sample-barcoded 5' primer plus a J-beta primer mix. Each CDR3 protein is one row after TCRdb ran MiXCR on the 5' RACE reads. The profile shows roughly 1,000,000 distinct CDR3 sequences, approximately 25% of them singletons. This sample was shared with a second study, whose subject was T cells of mothers and their children.

Input material: blood. The receptors derive from a girl aged 2 to 10 in good health.

The genes are TRBV27 and TRBJ1-2, with D possibly TRBD1 on 6 matching bases. V dropped 6 bases and J dropped 1 base, with 12 bases sitting between them. CDR1 is MNHEY and CDR2 is SMNVEV in the germline V gene (reference sequence). The CDR3 is 14 residues long. The CDR3 nucleotides read TGTGCCAGCAGCCGGGACACTTATAACTATGGCTACACCTTC. Residues: CASSRDTYNYGYTF.

V and J are TRBV20-1 and TRBJ1-3, with D possibly being TRBD1 (5 bases). Germline CDR1 is DFQATT and CDR2 is SNEGSKA (reference sequence). The CDR3 sequence is 14 residues long. Trimming left V 3 bases short and J 0 bases short, with 9 bases between. The CDR3 sequence is CSASGASSGNTIYF. CDR3 nucleotides: TGCAGTGCTAGTGGGGCGTCCTCTGGAAACACCATATATTTT.

This clonotype was recorded a few times. V usage is TRBV28 and J usage is TRBJ2-5, with TRBD2 identical over 8 bases. TRBJ2-1 explains the end of the DNA better; the J call may be wrong. The V gene's germline CDR1 is MDHEN and CDR2 SYDVKM. The CDR3 has 16 residues. DNA of the CDR3: TGTGCCAGCAGTTTCACCGGGACTAGGGCCTTTAATGAGCAGTTCTTC. Translation: CASSFTGTRAFNEQFF.

This clonotype was picked up many times. The CDR3 loop reads CASSLGAGAYEQYF. CDR3 nucleotide sequence: TGTGCCAGCAGTTTGGGGGCGGGAGCCTACGAGCAGTACTTC. V gene TRBV7-9 combines with J gene TRBJ2-7; D possibly corresponds to TRBD2 (7 bases). Trimming cost V 6 bases and J 2 bases, with 14 bases left between them. This CDR3 spans 14 amino acids. Germline CDR1 is SEHNR and CDR2 is FQNEAQ (reference sequence).